The source of this T cell receptor (beta chain) is a study of blood T cells in healthy people across ages. Study at large: Template switching captured about one barcoded beta molecule per two T cells. General study results and limits: Diversity estimated from one million T cells was considered an underestimate.

This clonotype was seen repeatedly, ten times or more. Its antigen remains unidentified. For the second PCR, which ran for about 6 to 11 cycles, a sample-barcoded 5' primer and a J-beta primer mix were used. The authors tagged each cDNA molecule using a template-switch adaptor with 12 random nucleotides. TCRdb used MiXCR to reprocess the 5' RACE reads, holding one entry per CDR3 protein. Of approximately 810,000 distinct CDR3 sequences in the sample, about 28% were seen once. This receptor was taken from a woman older than 75 in good health. Input material: blood.

The CDR3 nucleotides read TGTGCCAGCAGCTTGGGGACAGGGGGTGGTAACGGTGGCTACACCTTC. Translated: CASSLGTGGGNGGYTF. The J gene is TRBJ1-2, the V gene TRBV7-9; 11 bases are a match to TRBD1. V was clipped by 3 bases and J by 7 bases; unmatched bases: 10. The germline gives CDR1 SEHNR, CDR2 FQNEAQ (reference sequence). The CDR3 length is 16 residues.